The clone carrying this T cell receptor beta chain appeared a few times. The libraries were made with immunoSEQ v3. Sequencing was performed with immunoSEQ multiplex PCR; in TCRdb, only in-frame clones are kept and a portion is missing. The repertoire includes 6,000 or so clones, about 61% of them detected once, and around 6% sits in the top ten. CDR1 ENHRY and CDR2 SYGVKD come from the germline V gene. Trimming took 0 bases from V and 1 from J, leaving 16 bases between them. This CDR3 region has 17 residues. The record originates from a study of TIL therapy for anti-PD-1-resistant metastatic lung cancer. Study-level information: Half of patients were current or former smokers.

The time point here: pre-treatment sample, taken before nivolumab and TIL therapy. Tumor tissue came from excised metastases, mostly pleural nodules or supraclavicular lymph nodes. The source material was tumor tissue, sampled at baseline. This TCR was recovered from a person between 25 and 79 years old with non-small cell lung cancer. The chain has TRBV10-3 and TRBJ2-7; no definite D call. CDR3 protein: CAISESINSRHSYEQYF. CDR3 bases: TGTGCCATCAGTGAGTCGATAAACAGTCGGCATTCCTACGAGCAGTACTTC.